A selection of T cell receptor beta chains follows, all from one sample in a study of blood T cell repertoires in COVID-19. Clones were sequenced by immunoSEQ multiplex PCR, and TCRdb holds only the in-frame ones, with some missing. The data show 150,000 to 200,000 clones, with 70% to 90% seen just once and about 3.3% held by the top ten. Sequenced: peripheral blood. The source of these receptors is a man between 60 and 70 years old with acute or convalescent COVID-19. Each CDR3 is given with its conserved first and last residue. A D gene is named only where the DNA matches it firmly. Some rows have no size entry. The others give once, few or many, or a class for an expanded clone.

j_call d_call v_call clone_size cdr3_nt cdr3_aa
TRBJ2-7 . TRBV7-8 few TGTGCCAGCAGCTTGCAGGGGTATTACGAGCAGTACTTC CASSLQGYYEQYF
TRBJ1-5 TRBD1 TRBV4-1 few TGCGCCAGCAGCCCTCAGGGGACAGGTGATCAGCCCCAGCATTTT CASSPQGTGDQPQHF
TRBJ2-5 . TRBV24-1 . TGTGCCACCAGTGCACTGGAGACCCAGTACTTC CATSALETQYF
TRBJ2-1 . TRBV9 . TGTGCCAGCACCCGTAGATTAGCCGATGAGCAGTTCTTC CASTRRLADEQFF
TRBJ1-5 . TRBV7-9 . TGTGCCAGCAGCTTAATTATCGGTCAGCCCCAGCATTTT CASSLIIGQPQHF
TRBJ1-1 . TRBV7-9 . TGTGCCAGCAGCGCGGGCCGGGGGATCAGTGAAGCTTTCTTT CASSAGRGISEAFF
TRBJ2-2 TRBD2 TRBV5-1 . TGCGCCAGCAGCTTGGGACTAGCGGAGACCGGGGAGCTGTTTTTT CASSLGLAETGELFF
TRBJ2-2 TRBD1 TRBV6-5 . TGTGCCAGTTCGGGACAGGGTAACACCGGGGAGCTGTTTTTT CASSGQGNTGELFF
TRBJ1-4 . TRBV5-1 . TGCGCCAGCAGCCAAGGACAGCCTAATGAAAAACTGTTTTTT CASSQGQPNEKLFF
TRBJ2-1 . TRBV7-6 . TGTGCCAGCAGCTTAGGGGCGGGATTGAACAATGAGCAGTTCTTC CASSLGAGLNNEQFF
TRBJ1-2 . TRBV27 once TGTGCCAGCAGTTTAGAGTATCGATCAGGGGGCTACACCTTC CASSLEYRSGGYTF
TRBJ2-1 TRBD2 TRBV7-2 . TGTGCCAGCAGCTTTACCGTAGCGGGCGGGGAGCAGTTCTTC CASSFTVAGGEQFF
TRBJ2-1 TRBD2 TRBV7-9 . TGTGCCAGCAGCTTGGGACTAGCGGCCAATGAGCAGTTCTTC CASSLGLAANEQFF
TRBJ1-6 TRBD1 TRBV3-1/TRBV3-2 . TGTGCCAGTAACTCCGGGACAGGGACGACCACTAGGAATTCACCCCTCCACTTT CASNSGTGTTTRNSPLHF
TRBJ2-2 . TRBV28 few TGTGCCAGCAGTTTAAGGGCAGGGTACCCCGGGGAGCTGTTTTTT CASSLRAGYPGELFF
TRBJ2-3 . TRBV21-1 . TGTCAGCTAGCCGGAGATACGCAGTATTTT CQLAGDTQYF
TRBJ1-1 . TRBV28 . TGTGCCAGCAGTTTAGGGGGAGGCACTGAAGCTTTCTTT CASSLGGGTEAFF
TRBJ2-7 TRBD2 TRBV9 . TGTGCCAGCAGCGTAGGGGCGGGAGGGCCGAGTGAGCAGTACTTC CASSVGAGGPSEQYF
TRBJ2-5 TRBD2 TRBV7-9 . TGTGCCAGCAGCTTAACCGCGGGAGGGGGGGAGACCCAGTACTTC CASSLTAGGGETQYF
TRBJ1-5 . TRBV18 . TGTGCCAGCTCACGACAGGCGGACAATCAGCCCCAGCATTTT CASSRQADNQPQHF
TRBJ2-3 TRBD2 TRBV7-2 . TGTGCCAGCAGCCACGATGCACTAGCGGTTAGCACAGATACGCAGTATTTT CASSHDALAVSTDTQYF
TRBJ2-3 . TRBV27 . TGTGCCAGCAGTTTACAGGGATCAGATACGCAGTATTTT CASSLQGSDTQYF
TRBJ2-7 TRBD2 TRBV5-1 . TGCGCCAGCAGCCCGGGACTAGCGGGAGGGAGAAGTTCCTACGAGCAGTACTTC CASSPGLAGGRSSYEQYF
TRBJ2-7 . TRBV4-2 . TGTGCCAGCAGCCAAGAGCGTATCTCCTACGAGCAGTACTTC CASSQERISYEQYF
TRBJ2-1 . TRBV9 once TGTGCCAGCAGCCCCGGGACTCCCAGGAATGAGCAGTTCTTC CASSPGTPRNEQFF
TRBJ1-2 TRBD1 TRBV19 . TGTGCCAGTAGAGACAGGGATAACTATGGCTACACCTTC CASRDRDNYGYTF
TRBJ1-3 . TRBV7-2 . TGTGCCAGCAGCTTAGGCGGTTCCTCTGGAAACACCATATATTTT CASSLGGSSGNTIYF
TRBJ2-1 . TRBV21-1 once TGTGCCAGCAGCACCCCGCGAGGCGGTAAATACAATGAGCAGTTCTTC CASSTPRGGKYNEQFF
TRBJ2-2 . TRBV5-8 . TGTGCCAGCCAAGAGGGAGGTCCGGTCGGGGAGCTGTTTTTT CASQEGGPVGELFF
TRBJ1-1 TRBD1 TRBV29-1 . TGCAGCTCAGGTGGTGGGGCAGGGGGCTTGGACACTGAAGCTTTCTTT CSSGGGAGGLDTEAFF
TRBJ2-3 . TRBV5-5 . TGTGCCAGCAGCTTGCAGGGGACCCCAGATACGCAGTATTTT CASSLQGTPDTQYF
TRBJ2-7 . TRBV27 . TGTGCCAGCACCAAAGCGGGCGCTCCCTACGAGCAGTACTTC CASTKAGAPYEQYF
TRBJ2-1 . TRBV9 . TGTGCCAGCAGCGTAGCCCCCTCGGTCCGGGAGCAGTTCTTC CASSVAPSVREQFF
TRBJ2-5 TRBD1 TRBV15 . TGTGCCACCAGCAGAGGACAGGGGGCGGGAGAGACCCAGTACTTC CATSRGQGAGETQYF
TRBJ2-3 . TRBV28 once TGTGCCAGCAGTCTTAGCACAGATACGCAGTATTTT CASSLSTDTQYF
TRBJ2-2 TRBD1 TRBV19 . TGTGCCAGTAGTGGGGACAGGGGTAACACCGGGGAGCTGTTTTTT CASSGDRGNTGELFF
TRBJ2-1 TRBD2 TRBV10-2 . TGCGCCAGCAGTGAGCTGGCTAGCGGGAGGAATGAGCAGTTCTTC CASSELASGRNEQFF
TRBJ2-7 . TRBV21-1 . TGTGCCAGCAGCAAAGTAAAAGAGGACTTTACCTACGAGCAGTACTTC CASSKVKEDFTYEQYF
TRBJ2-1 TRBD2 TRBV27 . TGTGCCAGCAGTCCGTGGACTAGCGGGAGCTATGAGCAGTTCTTC CASSPWTSGSYEQFF
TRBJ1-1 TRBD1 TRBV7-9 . TGTGCCAGCAGCCGCGGACAGGGGGCCGTCACTGAAGCTTTCTTT CASSRGQGAVTEAFF
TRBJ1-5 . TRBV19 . TGTGCCAGTAGTATTGGGGGGAGTCAGCCCCAGCATTTT CASSIGGSQPQHF
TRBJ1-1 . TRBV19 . TGTGCCAGTAGTCTGGCAGGTTGGAACACTGAAGCTTTCTTT CASSLAGWNTEAFF
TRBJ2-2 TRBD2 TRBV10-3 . TGTGCCATCAGGGGGACTAGCGGGAACACCGGGGAGCTGTTTTTT CAIRGTSGNTGELFF
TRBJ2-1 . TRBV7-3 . TGTGCCAGCAGCCTCCACCCTAGCACTGAGCAGTTCTTC CASSLHPSTEQFF
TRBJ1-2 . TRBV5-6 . TGTGCCAGCAGCGGAGGACAGAGGGTTAACTATGGCTACACCTTC CASSGGQRVNYGYTF
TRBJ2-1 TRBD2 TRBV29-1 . TGCAGCGTTGAAGACCCTAGCGGGAAAGTATACAATGAGCAGTTCTTC CSVEDPSGKVYNEQFF
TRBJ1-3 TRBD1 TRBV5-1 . TGCGCCAGCAGCCAAGGACAGGGAAGTGGAAACACCATATATTTT CASSQGQGSGNTIYF